These 28 T cell receptor beta chains were sequenced from one sample in a study of blood T cell repertoires in COVID-19. The repertoire was sequenced with immunoSEQ multiplex PCR; TCRdb's copy has only in-frame clones and lacks some. The sample lists just over 300,000 clones; about nine tenths were seen once. Source material: peripheral blood. These receptor sequences come from a man between 18 and 29 years old with active or convalescent COVID-19.

This chain links TRBV9 with TRBJ2-5; no clear D. Germline values: CDR1 SGDLS, CDR2 YYNGEE. Trimming pared 3 bases from V and 2 bases from J, leaving 14 bases between. The CDR3 sequence is 15 residues long. This chain's CDR3 is CASSEQSTVQETQYF. The CDR3 nucleotides read TGTGCCAGCAGCGAACAGAGCACTGTACAAGAGACCCAGTACTTC.

This sequence joins TRBV6-2 or TRBV6-3 and TRBJ1-5; D gene uncertain. CDR1 and CDR2 from the germline V gene are MNHEY and SVGEGT. Trimming pared 0 bases from V and 0 bases from J, leaving 6 bases between. CDR3 length: 15 amino acids. The CDR3 region is CASSYSVHSNQPQHF. The CDR3 bases are TGTGCCAGCAGTTACTCCGTACATAGCAATCAGCCCCAGCATTTT.

This chain links TRBV6-5 with TRBJ1-2; D possibly corresponds to TRBD1 (5 bases). Germline loops: CDR1 MNHEY, CDR2 SVGAGI. V dropped 6 bases and J dropped 8 bases, with 16 bases sitting between them. The CDR3 covers 13 residues. The CDR3 region has the DNA TGTGCCAGCAGACAACTTGGGGCCGAGGGCTACACCTTC. As protein: CASRQLGAEGYTF.

V and J are TRBV5-1 and TRBJ2-2, with 14 bases aligning to TRBD2. V lost 4 bases, J lost 4 bases, and 12 bases stayed unmatched. The germline V gene has CDR1 SGHRS and CDR2 YFSETQ. The CDR3 is 19 amino acids. CDR3 in amino acids: CASSRGLAGGPEVTGELFF. The CDR3 bases are TGCGCCAGCAGCCGAGGACTAGCGGGGGGACCAGAAGTCACCGGGGAGCTGTTTTTT.

The chain employs TRBV6-2 or TRBV6-3 and TRBJ1-1; 11 nucleotides match TRBD1. Germline values: CDR1 MNHEY, CDR2 SVGEGT. V was pared by 1 base and J by 5 bases, with 3 bases of the junction left unmatched. The CDR3 is made up of 15 amino acids. The CDR3 here is CASSYWDRGKTEAFF. The CDR3 region has the DNA TGTGCCAGCAGTTACTGGGACAGGGGGAAAACTGAAGCTTTCTTT.

This chain links TRBV19 with TRBJ2-7, with 8 bases lining up with TRBD2. The CDR3 contains 19 residues. Trimming cost V 3 bases and J 2 bases; bases outside gene matches: 18. From germline, CDR1 is LNHDA and CDR2 SQIVND (reference sequence). The CDR3 is CASSMLSPSGGFYPYEQYF. In nucleotides, the CDR3 is TGTGCCAGTAGTATGCTATCCCCCAGCGGGGGCTTTTACCCCTACGAGCAGTACTTC.

This clone occurred a few times. This rearrangement joins TRBV4-1 to TRBJ1-2; D possibly corresponds to TRBD1 (6 bases). Germline values: CDR1 MGHRA, CDR2 YSYEKL. CDR3 length: 16 amino acids. V lost 2 bases to trimming and J lost 9 bases, with 22 bases between them. CDR3 protein: CASSQRDTGTIRRYTF. In nucleotides, the CDR3 is TGCGCCAGCAGCCAACGAGATACCGGGACAATCCGTCGCTACACCTTC.

V usage is TRBV18 and J usage is TRBJ1-3; 9 nucleotides agree with TRBD1. V lost 2 bases, J lost 0 bases, and 2 bases stayed unmatched. This CDR3 region has 16 residues. The V gene's germline CDR1 is KGHSH and CDR2 LQKENI. CDR3 amino acids: CASSPGGQGSGNTIYF. The DNA of the CDR3 is TGTGCCAGCTCACCAGGGGGACAGGGCTCTGGAAACACCATATATTTT.

This clone was seen once. This rearrangement joins TRBV6-5 to TRBJ2-7; 7 bases map to TRBD2. In germline, CDR1 is MNHEY, CDR2 SVGAGI. The CDR3 consists of 14 residues. V lost 8 bases and J lost 4; bases outside the gene matches: 11. CDR3: CASALGRGGYEQYF. DNA for the CDR3: TGTGCCAGCGCCTTGGGGAGGGGCGGGTACGAGCAGTACTTC.

A word on this clone: The sample holds other DNA sequences that translate to the same CDR3. The genes are TRBV5-1 and TRBJ2-7; a weak D match, TRBD1 (5 bases). Trimming took off 2 bases at V and 0 bases at J, with 9 bases between the two ends. CDR1 SGHRS and CDR2 YFSETQ come from the germline V gene. This CDR3 is built from 14 residues. The CDR3 is CASSFLGVSYEQYF. The DNA of the CDR3 is TGCGCCAGCAGCTTTTTAGGGGTCTCCTACGAGCAGTACTTC.

This chain joins TRBV29-1 and TRBJ2-2; D is ambiguous. The CDR3 totals 13 residues. Trimming took off 3 bases at V and 4 bases at J, with 9 bases between the two ends. CDR1 is SQVTM, CDR2 ANQGSEA, per germline. CDR3 DNA: TGCAGCGTTGATGGGCAGAGCACCGGGGAGCTGTTTTTT. This sequence encodes CSVDGQSTGELFF.

The J gene is TRBJ2-3, the V gene TRBV4-1, with TRBD2 identical over 7 bases. The CDR3 is made up of 15 amino acids. Trimming at V came to 4 bases and at J to 2 bases, leaving 6 bases not matched to a gene. Germline values: CDR1 MGHRA, CDR2 YSYEKL. CDR3 region: CASSLAGIPTDTQYF. The CDR3 bases are TGCGCCAGCAGCCTAGCGGGTATACCCACAGATACGCAGTATTTT.

The CDR3 region is CASSYRDREFSPLHF. The CDR3 DNA reads as TGTGCCAGCAGTTACCGGGACAGGGAATTTTCACCCCTCCACTTT. The chain couples TRBV6-2 or TRBV6-3 to TRBJ1-6; TRBD1 matches at 9 bases. The CDR3 spans 15 residues. J lost 9 bases, V lost 2 bases, and 5 bases had no gene match. Germline V gene data show CDR1 as MNHEY and CDR2 as SVGEGT.

This sequence joins TRBV2 and TRBJ1-5; maybe TRBD1 (5 bases). V was trimmed by 3 bases and J by 3 bases, leaving 12 bases between them. CDR1 is SNHLY, CDR2 FYNNEI, per germline. The length of the CDR3 is 15 residues. The CDR3 nucleotides read TGTGCCAGCAGTGATGGGGAGGGGCTCAATCAGCCCCAGCATTTT. Translation: CASSDGEGLNQPQHF.

The chain links TRBV18 to TRBJ2-7; 10 bases line up with TRBD1. This CDR3 has 14 amino acids. The germline CDR1 and CDR2 sequences are KGHSH and LQKENI. Losses at the gene ends were 3 bases for V and 6 bases for J; bases not matched to a gene: 5. The chain's CDR3 is CASSPTGTGAEQYF. CDR3 nucleotide sequence: TGTGCCAGCTCACCCACAGGGACAGGGGCCGAGCAGTACTTC.

Only one count was recorded for this clone. The genes are TRBV5-1 and TRBJ1-2; weak D call: TRBD1 (6 bases). Germline CDR1 reads SGHRS; CDR2 reads YFSETQ. V lost 3 bases and J 4 bases, leaving 10 bases between the germline ends. CDR3 length: 13 amino acids. CDR3: CASSSDRSYGYTF. The CDR3 coding sequence is TGCGCCAGCAGCTCGGACAGATCCTATGGCTACACCTTC.

Note on this clone: The identical CDR3 is also encoded by other nucleotide sequences in the sample. The chain couples TRBV7-9 to TRBJ2-1; 7 bases are shared with TRBD2. The CDR3 sequence is 11 residues long. Trimming took 3 bases from V and 10 from J; bases not matched to a gene: 0. Germline CDR1 reads SEHNR; CDR2 reads FQNEAQ (reference sequence). The CDR3 protein is CASSLGGEQFF. DNA for the CDR3: TGTGCCAGCAGCTTGGGAGGGGAGCAGTTCTTC.

This clone occurred a few times. The V and J genes are TRBV5-1 and TRBJ1-6; TRBD1 might be the D (6 bases). V lost 0 bases to trimming and J lost 9 bases, with 13 bases between them. The CDR3 extends over 15 amino acids. CDR1 is SGHRS, CDR2 YFSETQ, per germline. The CDR3: CASSLAGQGLSPLHF. The DNA of the CDR3 is TGCGCCAGCAGCTTGGCCGGGCAGGGGCTTTCACCCCTCCACTTT.

The chain links TRBV9 to TRBJ1-6; 7 nucleotides match TRBD1. Germline V gives CDR1 SGDLS, CDR2 YYNGEE. The CDR3 runs 16 residues. V was clipped by 3 bases and J by 6 bases; unmatched bases: 9. DNA of the CDR3: TGTGCCAGCAGCGACCAGGGGGGACACTCTAATTCACCCCTCCACTTT. This sequence encodes CASSDQGGHSNSPLHF.

This clone has only one observation. The V gene is TRBV6-5, the J gene TRBJ1-5; D might be TRBD1 (5 bases). This CDR3 is 13 amino acids long. Germline V lookup: CDR1 MNHEY, CDR2 SVGAGI. V lost 2 bases, J lost 6 bases, and 8 bases lay in between. CDR3 sequence reads: CASSYGRGQPQHF. For the CDR3, the DNA is TGTGCCAGCAGTTACGGAAGGGGTCAGCCCCAGCATTTT.

J is TRBJ2-3 and V is TRBV7-9; 8 nucleotides align to TRBD1. This CDR3 has 17 residues. Germline V gene lookup returns CDR1 SEHNR and CDR2 FQNEAQ (reference sequence). J lost 4 bases, V lost 6 bases, and 15 bases had no gene match. The CDR3 coding sequence is TGTGCCAGCAGGTCTCACCCCCTATCAGGGGGCGCAGATACGCAGTATTTT. As protein: CASRSHPLSGGADTQYF.

The chain uses TRBV9 and TRBJ2-2; a weak D match, TRBD2 (6 bases). There are 16 residues in the CDR3. Germline V gene lookup returns CDR1 SGDLS and CDR2 YYNGEE. Between the trimmed V and J ends, which lost 4 bases and 2 bases, there was a span of 15 bases. In DNA form, the CDR3 reads TGTGCCAGCAGCCTCAGAGGGGACTTTAACACCGGGGAGCTGTTTTTT. Translating it yields CASSLRGDFNTGELFF.

The CDR3 is CASRPDINYGYTF. CDR3 bases: TGTGCCAGCAGACCCGACATCAACTATGGCTACACCTTC. The rearrangement links TRBV6-8 to TRBJ1-2; D is unclear. In germline, CDR1 is MNHGY, CDR2 SAAAGT. This CDR3 spans 13 amino acids. V lost 6 bases and J lost 2, with 10 bases in between.

The chain is built from TRBV24-1 and TRBJ2-2; the D gene is possibly TRBD2 (6 bases). CDR1 KGHDR and CDR2 SFDVKD come from the germline V gene. V lost 10 bases, J lost 0 bases, and 14 bases lay in between. This CDR3 region has 15 residues. CDR3: CATEEGGANTGELFF. DNA of the CDR3: TGTGCCACAGAGGAGGGTGGGGCGAACACCGGGGAGCTGTTTTTT.

The rearrangement links TRBV2 to TRBJ2-7; TRBD2 might be the D (6 bases). The germline CDR1 and CDR2 sequences are SNHLY and FYNNEI. V gave up 7 bases and J gave up 3 bases, with 13 bases separating them. The CDR3 is 13 residues long. The CDR3 coding sequence is TGTGCCAGCATGCGGGATCCTTTCTACGAGCAGTACTTC. Translation: CASMRDPFYEQYF. Complete variable domain (other parts from reference TRBV2 and TRBJ2-7): EPEVTQTPSHQVTQMGQEVILRCVPISNHLYFYWYRQILGQKVEFLVSFYNNEISEKSEIFDDQFSVERPDGSNFTLKIRSTKLEDSAMYFCASMRDPFYEQYFGPGTRLTVT.

The chain combines TRBV5-5 with TRBJ2-1, with D possibly matching TRBD2 (6 bases). The CDR3 runs to 15 residues. V was pared by 2 bases and J by 10 bases, with 19 bases between. Germline assignment: CDR1 SGHKS and CDR2 YYEKEE (reference sequence). The CDR3 DNA reads as TGTGCCAGCAGCTTTTTGGGCGGGGAGGTTGGGGAGCAGTTCTTC. It yields the protein CASSFLGGEVGEQFF.

The V and J genes are TRBV7-2 and TRBJ1-1; D unclear. This CDR3 region has 13 residues. From germline, CDR1 is SGHTA and CDR2 FQGNSA. Trimming removed 8 bases from V and 6 bases from J, with 16 bases in between. The chain's CDR3 is CASSSTLGAEAFF. CDR3 sequence (DNA): TGTGCCAGCTCCTCGACCTTGGGCGCTGAAGCTTTCTTT.

The chain uses TRBV5-1 and TRBJ2-2; 9 bases match TRBD2. V shed 6 bases and J 3 bases; nucleotides not matched to a gene: 3. In germline, CDR1 is SGHRS, CDR2 YFSETQ. CDR3 length equals 14 residues. In DNA form, the CDR3 reads TGCGCCAGCACTAGCGGGGATCACACCGGGGAGCTGTTTTTT. Amino acids: CASTSGDHTGELFF.